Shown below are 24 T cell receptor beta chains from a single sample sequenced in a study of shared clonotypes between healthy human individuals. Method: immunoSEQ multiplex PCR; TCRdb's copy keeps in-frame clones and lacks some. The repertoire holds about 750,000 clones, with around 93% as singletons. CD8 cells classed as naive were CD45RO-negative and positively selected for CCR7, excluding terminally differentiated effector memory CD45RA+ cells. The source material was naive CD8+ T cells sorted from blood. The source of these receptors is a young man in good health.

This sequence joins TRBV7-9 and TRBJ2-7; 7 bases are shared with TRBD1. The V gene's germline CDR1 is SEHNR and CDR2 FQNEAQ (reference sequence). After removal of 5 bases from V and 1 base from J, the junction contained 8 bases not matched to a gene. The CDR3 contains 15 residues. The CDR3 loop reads CASSDPQGSSYEQYF. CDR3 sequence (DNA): TGTGCCAGCAGCGACCCACAGGGGAGTTCCTACGAGCAGTACTTC.

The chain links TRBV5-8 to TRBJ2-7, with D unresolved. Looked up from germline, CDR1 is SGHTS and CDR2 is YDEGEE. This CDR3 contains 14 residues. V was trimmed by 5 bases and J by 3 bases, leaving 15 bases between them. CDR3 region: CASRGADKIYEQYF. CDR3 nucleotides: TGTGCCAGCAGAGGAGCAGACAAGATCTACGAGCAGTACTTC. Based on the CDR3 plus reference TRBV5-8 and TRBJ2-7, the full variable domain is EAGVTQSPTHLIKTRGQQATLRCSPISGHTSVYWYQQALGLGLQFLLWYDEGEERNRGNFPPRFSGRQFPNYSSELNVNALELEDSALYLCASRGADKIYEQYFGPGTRLTVT.

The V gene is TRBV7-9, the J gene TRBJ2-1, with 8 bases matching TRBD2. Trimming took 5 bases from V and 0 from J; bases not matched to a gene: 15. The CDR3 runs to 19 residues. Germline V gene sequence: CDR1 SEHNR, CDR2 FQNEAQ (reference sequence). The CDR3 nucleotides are TGTGCCAGCAGCCCCAGACAACTAGCGGAGGGGGGCTCCTACAATGAGCAGTTCTTC. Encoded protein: CASSPRQLAEGGSYNEQFF.

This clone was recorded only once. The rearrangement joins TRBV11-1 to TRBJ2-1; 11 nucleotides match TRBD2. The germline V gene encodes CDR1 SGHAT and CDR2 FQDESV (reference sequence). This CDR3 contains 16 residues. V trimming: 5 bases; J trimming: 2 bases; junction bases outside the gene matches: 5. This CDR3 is CASSITSGSTYNEQFF. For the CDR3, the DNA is TGTGCCAGCAGCATCACTAGCGGGAGCACCTACAATGAGCAGTTCTTC.

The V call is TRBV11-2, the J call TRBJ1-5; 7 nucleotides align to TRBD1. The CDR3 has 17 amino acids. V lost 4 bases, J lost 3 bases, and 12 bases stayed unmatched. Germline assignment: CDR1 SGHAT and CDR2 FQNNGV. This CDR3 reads CASSSPGQDGYNQPQHF. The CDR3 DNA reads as TGTGCCAGCAGCTCGCCCGGACAGGACGGGTACAATCAGCCCCAGCATTTT.

The CDR3 spells CASSIATGSDEAFF. Written as DNA, the CDR3 is TGTGCCAGTAGTATAGCGACAGGGTCCGATGAAGCTTTCTTT. This sequence joins TRBV19 and TRBJ1-1; 7 nucleotides match TRBD1. CDR1 and CDR2 (germline): LNHDA, SQIVND (reference sequence). There are 14 residues in the CDR3. The V and J ends lost 1 base and 7 bases, in that order; junction bases with no gene match: 6.

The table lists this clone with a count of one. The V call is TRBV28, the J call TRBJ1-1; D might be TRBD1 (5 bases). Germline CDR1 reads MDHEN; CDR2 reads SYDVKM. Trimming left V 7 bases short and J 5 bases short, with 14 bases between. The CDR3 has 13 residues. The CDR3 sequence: CASIERGRTEAFF. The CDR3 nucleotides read TGTGCCAGCATTGAAAGGGGCCGGACTGAAGCTTTCTTT.

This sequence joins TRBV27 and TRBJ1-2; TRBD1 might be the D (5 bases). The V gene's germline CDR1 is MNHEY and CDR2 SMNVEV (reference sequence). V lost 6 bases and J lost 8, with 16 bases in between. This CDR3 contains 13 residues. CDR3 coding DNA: TGTGCCAGCAGGGCAGGGTCTCGCTGGGGCTACACCTTC. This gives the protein CASRAGSRWGYTF.

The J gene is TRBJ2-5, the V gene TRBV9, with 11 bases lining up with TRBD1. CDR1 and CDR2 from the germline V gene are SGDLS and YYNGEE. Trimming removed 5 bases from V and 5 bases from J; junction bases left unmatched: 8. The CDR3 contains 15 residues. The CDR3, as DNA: TGTGCCAGCAGTCCAGGACAGGGGGCAATTGAGACCCAGTACTTC. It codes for CASSPGQGAIETQYF.

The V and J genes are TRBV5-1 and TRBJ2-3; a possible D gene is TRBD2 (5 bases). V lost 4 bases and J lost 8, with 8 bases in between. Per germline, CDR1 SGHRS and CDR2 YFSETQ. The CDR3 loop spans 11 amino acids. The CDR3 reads CASSTRGTQYF. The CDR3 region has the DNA TGCGCCAGCAGCACACGGGGTACGCAGTATTTT.

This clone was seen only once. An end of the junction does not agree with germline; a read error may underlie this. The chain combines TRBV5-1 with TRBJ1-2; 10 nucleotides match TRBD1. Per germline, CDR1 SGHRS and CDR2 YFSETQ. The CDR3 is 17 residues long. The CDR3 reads CASSLPGQGMGLDGYTF. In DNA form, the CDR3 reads TGCGCCAGCAGCCTACCGGGACAGGGGATGGGGTTAGATGGTTACACCTTC.

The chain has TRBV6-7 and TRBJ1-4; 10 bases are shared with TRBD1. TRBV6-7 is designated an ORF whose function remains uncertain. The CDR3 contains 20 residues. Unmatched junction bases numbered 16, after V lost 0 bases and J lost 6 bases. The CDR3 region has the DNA TGTGCCAGCAGTTACTCCCCAGAGCGGGACAGGGGTTGGCGGGATGAAAAACTGTTTTTT. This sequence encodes CASSYSPERDRGWRDEKLFF.

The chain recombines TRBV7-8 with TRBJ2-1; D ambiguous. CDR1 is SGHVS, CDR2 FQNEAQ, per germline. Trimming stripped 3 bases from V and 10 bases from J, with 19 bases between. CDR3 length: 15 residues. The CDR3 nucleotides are TGTGCCAGCAGCTTCTCGTCAACCGGCCTCGGGGAGCAGTTCTTC. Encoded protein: CASSFSSTGLGEQFF.

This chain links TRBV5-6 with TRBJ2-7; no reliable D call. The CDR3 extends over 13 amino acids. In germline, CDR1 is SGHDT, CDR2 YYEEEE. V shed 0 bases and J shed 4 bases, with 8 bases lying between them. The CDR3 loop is CASSLGQLYEQYF. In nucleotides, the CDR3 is TGTGCCAGCAGCTTGGGACAACTATACGAGCAGTACTTC.

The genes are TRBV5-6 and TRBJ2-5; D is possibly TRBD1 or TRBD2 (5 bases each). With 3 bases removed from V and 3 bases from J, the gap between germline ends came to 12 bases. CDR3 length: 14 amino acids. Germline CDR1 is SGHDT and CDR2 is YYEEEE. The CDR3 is CASSSEGREETQYF. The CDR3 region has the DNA TGTGCCAGCAGCTCCGAGGGCAGGGAAGAGACCCAGTACTTC. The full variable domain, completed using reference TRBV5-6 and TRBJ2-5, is DAGVTQSPTHLIKTRGQQVTLRCSPKSGHDTVSWYQQALGQGPQFIFQYYEEEERQRGNFPDRFSGHQFPNYSSELNVNALLLGDSALYLCASSSEGREETQYFGPGTRLLVL.

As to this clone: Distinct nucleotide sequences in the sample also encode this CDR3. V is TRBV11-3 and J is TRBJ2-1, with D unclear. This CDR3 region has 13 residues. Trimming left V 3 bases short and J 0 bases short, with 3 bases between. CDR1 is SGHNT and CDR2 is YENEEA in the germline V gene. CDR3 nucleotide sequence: TGTGCCAGCAGCTTGGACTCCTACAATGAGCAGTTCTTC. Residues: CASSLDSYNEQFF.

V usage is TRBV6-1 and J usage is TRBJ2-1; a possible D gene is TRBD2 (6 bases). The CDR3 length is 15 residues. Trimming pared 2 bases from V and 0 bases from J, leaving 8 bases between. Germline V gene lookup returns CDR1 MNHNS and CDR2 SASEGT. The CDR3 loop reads CASSELGGSYNEQFF. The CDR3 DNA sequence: TGTGCCAGCAGTGAATTGGGGGGCTCCTACAATGAGCAGTTCTTC.

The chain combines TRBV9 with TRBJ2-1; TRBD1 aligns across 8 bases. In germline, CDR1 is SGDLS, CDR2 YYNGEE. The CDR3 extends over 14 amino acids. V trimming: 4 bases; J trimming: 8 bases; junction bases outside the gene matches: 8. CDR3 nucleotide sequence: TGTGCCAGCAGCACAGGACAGGGAGAGGATGAGCAGTTCTTC. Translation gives CASSTGQGEDEQFF.

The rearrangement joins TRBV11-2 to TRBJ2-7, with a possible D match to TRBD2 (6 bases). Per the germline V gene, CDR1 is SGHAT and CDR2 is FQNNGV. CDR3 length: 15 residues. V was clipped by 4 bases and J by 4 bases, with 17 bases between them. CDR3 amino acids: CASSSLLGGFYEQYF. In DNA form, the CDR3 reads TGTGCCAGCAGCTCGTTGTTGGGAGGATTTTACGAGCAGTACTTC.

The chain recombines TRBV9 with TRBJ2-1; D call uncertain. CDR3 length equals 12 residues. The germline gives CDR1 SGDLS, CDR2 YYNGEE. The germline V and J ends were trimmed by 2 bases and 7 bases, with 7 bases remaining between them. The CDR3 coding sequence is TGTGCCAGCAGCGTGCGGTTGAATGAGCAGTTCTTC. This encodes CASSVRLNEQFF. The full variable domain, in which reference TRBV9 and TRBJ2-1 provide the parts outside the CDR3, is DSGVTQTPKHLITATGQRVTLRCSPRSGDLSVYWYQQSLDQGLQFLIQYYNGEERAKGNILERFSAQQFPDLHSELNLSSLELGDSALYFCASSVRLNEQFFGPGTRLTVL.

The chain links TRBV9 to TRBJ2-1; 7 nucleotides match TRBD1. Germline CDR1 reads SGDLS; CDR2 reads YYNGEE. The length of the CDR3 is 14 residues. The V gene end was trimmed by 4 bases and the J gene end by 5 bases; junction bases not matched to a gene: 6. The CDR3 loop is CASSYDRVDNEQFF. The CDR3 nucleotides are TGTGCCAGCAGCTACGACAGGGTCGACAATGAGCAGTTCTTC.

The CDR3 sequence is CASSSRQGPEQFF. DNA of the CDR3: TGTGCCAGCAGCTCTAGACAGGGTCCAGAGCAGTTCTTC. The chain uses TRBV7-3 and TRBJ2-1; 7 nucleotides line up with TRBD1. This CDR3 has 13 residues. After removal of 4 bases from V and 10 bases from J, the junction contained 7 bases not matched to a gene. Per the germline V gene, CDR1 is SGHTA and CDR2 is FQGTGA.

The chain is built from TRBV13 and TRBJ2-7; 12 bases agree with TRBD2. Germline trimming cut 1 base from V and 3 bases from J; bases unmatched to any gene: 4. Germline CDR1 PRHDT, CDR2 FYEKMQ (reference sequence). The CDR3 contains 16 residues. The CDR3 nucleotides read TGTGCCAGCAGCTTAGAGGGACTAGCGGGTAACTACGAGCAGTACTTC. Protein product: CASSLEGLAGNYEQYF.

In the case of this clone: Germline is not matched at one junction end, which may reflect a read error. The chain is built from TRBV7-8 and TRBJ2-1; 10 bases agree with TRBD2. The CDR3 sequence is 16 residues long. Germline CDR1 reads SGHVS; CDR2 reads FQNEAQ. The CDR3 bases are TGTGCCAGCAGCCTAGCTAGCGGGAGCGTGTACAATGAGCAGTTCTTC. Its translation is CASSLASGSVYNEQFF.